This T cell receptor (beta chain) came from a study of beta chain features in type 1 diabetes. Regarding the study as a whole: Moderate yet significant TCRB CDR3 shortening was seen in Type 1 diabetes patients in all four CD4+ subsets.

The germline V gene has CDR1 GTSNPN and CDR2 SVGIG (reference sequence). V lost 2 bases and J 4 bases, leaving 11 bases between the germline ends. This CDR3 region has 13 residues. This clone has only a few counts. What it binds is not known. Expressed TCRB transcripts were sequenced because the isolated RNA had all been reverse transcribed beforehand. Profiled with immunoSEQ multiplex PCR; TCRdb holds only in-frame clones, not every one. Of more than 250,000 clones listed, roughly 24% are singletons. The chain has TRBV30 and TRBJ1-1, with no clear D. The specimen was naive CD4+ T cells from blood. The source of this sequence is a young woman with type 1 diabetes. The CDR3, as DNA: TGTGCCTGGAGTTCACTCGTTGGCACTGAAGCTTTCTTT. Its protein product is CAWSSLVGTEAFF.